Presented here are 26 T cell receptor beta chains from one specimen sequenced in a study of shared clonotypes between healthy human individuals. The repertoire was sequenced with immunoSEQ multiplex PCR; TCRdb's copy has only in-frame clones and lacks some. The profile shows 600,000 or so clones, roughly 98% of them singletons. Terminally differentiated effector memory CD45RA+ cells were excluded from the naive CD8 cells, which were CD45RO-negative and positively selected for CCR7. Source material: naive CD8+ T cells sorted from blood. The receptors were gathered from a man aged 25 to 40 in good health.

This chain joins TRBV4-1 and TRBJ2-1; 10 nucleotides align to TRBD1. The CDR3 contains 14 residues. Per the germline V gene, CDR1 is MGHRA and CDR2 is YSYEKL. V was pared by 3 bases and J by 8 bases, with 4 bases of the junction left unmatched. The chain's CDR3 is CASSHRTGGHEQFF. CDR3 nucleotides: TGCGCCAGCAGCCATCGGACAGGGGGACATGAGCAGTTCTTC.

This chain connects TRBV2 to TRBJ2-5; 10 bases fit TRBD1. J was trimmed by 2 bases and V by 7 bases; bases with no gene match: 13. This CDR3 region has 17 residues. CDR1 is SNHLY and CDR2 is FYNNEI in the germline V gene. This CDR3 reads CASNRETGGPRQETQYF. In nucleotides, the CDR3 is TGTGCCAGCAATAGAGAGACAGGGGGCCCTCGGCAAGAGACCCAGTACTTC.

The chain links TRBV5-1 to TRBJ1-2; D perhaps matches TRBD1 (6 bases). The CDR3 is 16 amino acids. The germline V and J ends were trimmed by 4 bases and 0 bases, with 16 bases remaining between them. Germline loops: CDR1 SGHRS, CDR2 YFSETQ. CDR3 sequence reads: CASSVVDRSANYGYTF. The CDR3 DNA follows: TGCGCCAGCAGCGTAGTCGACAGGAGCGCTAACTATGGCTACACCTTC. Together with reference TRBV5-1 and TRBJ1-2, the CDR3 gives the full variable domain: KAGVTQTPRYLIKTRGQQVTLSCSPISGHRSVSWYQQTPGQGLQFLFEYFSETQRNKGNFPGRFSGRQFSNSRSEMNVSTLELGDSALYLCASSVVDRSANYGYTFGSGTRLTVV.

The CDR3 region has the DNA TGTGCCAGCAGTGAATGGGCCGGGGGGATGATCAATGAGCAGTTCTTC. It specifies CASSEWAGGMINEQFF. The chain joins TRBV6-1 to TRBJ2-1, with 7 nucleotides matching TRBD2. J was trimmed by 6 bases and V by 2 bases; bases with no gene match: 10. The germline V gene has CDR1 MNHNS and CDR2 SASEGT. The CDR3 consists of 16 residues.

V is TRBV29-1 and J is TRBJ2-1; 13 bases align to TRBD2. Per germline, CDR1 SQVTM and CDR2 ANQGSEA. J was trimmed by 0 bases and V by 8 bases; bases with no gene match: 13. This CDR3 contains 18 residues. CDR3 in amino acids: CSLLGLAGLGPSYNEQFF. As DNA, the CDR3 is TGCAGCTTATTGGGACTAGCGGGGCTAGGGCCCTCCTACAATGAGCAGTTCTTC.

The chain carries TRBV11-2 and TRBJ2-7; TRBD2 matches 11 bases. The J segment lost 0 bases and the V segment lost 5 bases, leaving 15 bases of the junction unmatched. The length of the CDR3 is 19 residues. Germline-derived CDR1 and CDR2 are SGHAT and FQNNGV. CDR3 DNA sequence: TGTGCCAGCAGCCCACAGCGACCCGATAGCGGGAGGGTCTCCTACGAGCAGTACTTC. The encoded protein is CASSPQRPDSGRVSYEQYF.

V usage is TRBV9 and J usage is TRBJ1-5; the D is unclear. The germline gives CDR1 SGDLS, CDR2 YYNGEE. The CDR3 sequence is 14 residues long. V lost 4 bases, J lost 0 bases, and 8 bases lay in between. The CDR3, as DNA: TGTGCCAGCAGCCCCTCCAATAGCAATCAGCCCCAGCATTTT. Amino acids: CASSPSNSNQPQHF.

The chain joins TRBV7-9 to TRBJ1-1; D remains ambiguous. This CDR3 spans 12 amino acids. Between the trimmed V and J ends, which lost 1 base and 8 bases, there was a span of 8 bases. CDR1 and CDR2 from the germline V gene are SEHNR and FQNEAQ (reference sequence). In DNA, the CDR3 is TGTGCCAGCAGCTTAGACCTCCCGGAAGCTTTCTTT. Protein product: CASSLDLPEAFF.

This chain links TRBV11-2 with TRBJ2-3, with 9 bases fitting TRBD2. This CDR3 contains 14 residues. The trim removed 3 bases at V and 6 bases at J, leaving 4 bases unmatched. In germline, CDR1 is SGHAT, CDR2 FQNNGV. CDR3 nucleotides: TGTGCCAGCAGCTTGATAGCGGGAGAGGATACGCAGTATTTT. This encodes CASSLIAGEDTQYF.

About this clone itself: The germline gene is not matched at one end of the junction; a read error may be the cause. CDR3 sequence (DNA): TGTGCCACCAGCGTTTGGGGGGAGCCGGGTTACAATGAGCAGTTCTTC. It yields the protein CATSVWGEPGYNEQFF. J is TRBJ2-1 and V is TRBV7-3; the D gene is possibly TRBD2 (6 bases). The germline V gene has CDR1 SGHTA and CDR2 FQGTGA. The CDR3 is 16 residues long. The full variable domain, rest sourced from reference TRBV7-3 and TRBJ2-1, is GAGVSQTPSNKVTEKGKYVELRCDPISGHTALYWYRQSLGQGPEFLIYFQGTGAADDSGLPNDRFFAVRPEGSVSTLKIQRTERGDSAVYLCATSVWGEPGYNEQFFGPGTRLTVL.

The gene calls are TRBV5-5 and TRBJ2-7; D is uncertain. CDR3 length: 15 amino acids. V was clipped by 3 bases and J by 4 bases, with 17 bases between them. Germline-derived CDR1 and CDR2 are SGHKS and YYEKEE (reference sequence). The CDR3 DNA reads as TGTGCCAGCAGCTCGGCGGCTCCCTCCGAGTACGAGCAGTACTTC. It codes for CASSSAAPSEYEQYF.

This rearrangement joins TRBV6-5 to TRBJ2-2; tentative D call: TRBD2 (6 bases). This CDR3 has 13 amino acids. The germline V gene encodes CDR1 MNHEY and CDR2 SVGAGI. Trimming shortened V by 0 bases and J by 8 bases, and 7 bases separated the two germline ends. This CDR3 reads CASSYSGGGELFF. DNA for the CDR3: TGTGCCAGCAGTTACTCAGGAGGGGGGGAGCTGTTTTTT.

This clone has a single count. This sequence joins TRBV5-1 and TRBJ2-7; TRBD1 matches at 9 bases. Germline assignment: CDR1 SGHRS and CDR2 YFSETQ. The V gene end was trimmed by 3 bases and the J gene end by 5 bases; junction bases not matched to a gene: 12. This CDR3 has 16 amino acids. The CDR3 spells CASSYFPGTGRDEQYF. In nucleotides, the CDR3 is TGCGCCAGCAGCTACTTCCCCGGGACAGGGCGCGACGAGCAGTACTTC.

The chain carries TRBV25-1 and TRBJ1-4; TRBD1 is a possible D gene (5 bases). The germline V gene encodes CDR1 MGHDK and CDR2 SYGVNS. V shed 2 bases and J shed 12 bases, with 16 bases lying between them. The CDR3 consists of 14 residues. DNA of the CDR3: TGTGCCAGCAGTGAAAGCGGCCCCAGGGTCGAACTGTTTTTT. This encodes CASSESGPRVELFF.

V and J are TRBV5-8 and TRBJ1-3, with TRBD1 matching over 9 bases. V was clipped by 5 bases and J by 6 bases; unmatched bases: 9. The CDR3 is made up of 15 amino acids. CDR1 is SGHTS, CDR2 YDEGEE, per germline. In DNA, the CDR3 is TGTGCCAGCAGGACCACAGGGGGCGCGGAAAACACCATATATTTT. It is translated as CASRTTGGAENTIYF.

In its sample, this clone was seen once. The chain recombines TRBV7-2 with TRBJ2-7, with a tentative D call TRBD2 (5 bases). V shed 2 bases and J shed 7 bases, with 12 bases lying between them. CDR1 and CDR2 from the germline V gene are SGHTA and FQGNSA. The CDR3 is made up of 13 amino acids. The CDR3 protein is CASSLFTGWEQYF. The CDR3, as DNA: TGTGCCAGCAGCTTATTCACGGGGTGGGAGCAGTACTTC.

This rearrangement joins TRBV11-2 to TRBJ2-7; no firm D call. The CDR3 totals 14 residues. V dropped 1 base and J dropped 1 base, with 8 bases sitting between them. Germline assignment: CDR1 SGHAT and CDR2 FQNNGV. The CDR3 sequence is CASSLGEGSYEQYF. The CDR3 region has the DNA TGTGCCAGCAGCTTAGGTGAAGGATCCTACGAGCAGTACTTC. The full variable domain, with the rest looked up from reference TRBV11-2 and TRBJ2-7, is EAGVAQSPRYKIIEKRQSVAFWCNPISGHATLYWYQQILGQGPKLLIQFQNNGVVDDSQLPKDRFSAERLKGVDSTLKIQPAKLEDSAVYLCASSLGEGSYEQYFGPGTRLTVT.

V gene TRBV15 combines with J gene TRBJ2-3; the D is unclear. The CDR3 totals 10 residues. V lost 5 bases and J lost 12, with 9 bases in between. Germline assignment: CDR1 LNHNV and CDR2 YYDKDF (reference sequence). As DNA, the CDR3 is TGTGCCACCAGCCCCATCACCCAGTATTTT. Its protein is CATSPITQYF. The variable domain in full, completed from reference TRBV15 and TRBJ2-3, reads DAMVIQNPRYQVTQFGKPVTLSCSQTLNHNVMYWYQQKSSQAPKLLFHYYDKDFNNEADTPDNFQSRRPNTSFCFLDIRSPGLGDTAMYLCATSPITQYFGPGTRLTVL.

The chain has TRBV4-3 and TRBJ2-4, with TRBD1 matching 7 bases. The V segment lost 3 bases and the J segment 1 base; nucleotides outside the gene matches: 6. The length of the CDR3 is 16 residues. CDR1 and CDR2 (germline): LGHNA, YSLEER. DNA of the CDR3: TGCGCCAGCAGCCAGTACAGGGGTTCGGCCAAAAACATTCAGTACTTC. Protein sequence: CASSQYRGSAKNIQYF.

The V gene is TRBV28, the J gene TRBJ1-1; 7 bases fit TRBD1. The CDR3 length is 16 residues. J lost 1 base, V lost 3 bases, and 8 bases had no gene match. Germline V gives CDR1 MDHEN, CDR2 SYDVKM. DNA of the CDR3: TGTGCCAGCAGTTTGGAGGCTCGACAGGGGAACACTGAAGCTTTCTTT. Its translation: CASSLEARQGNTEAFF. The complete variable domain, with remaining parts taken from reference TRBV28 and TRBJ1-1, reads DVKVTQSSRYLVKRTGEKVFLECVQDMDHENMFWYRQDPGLGLRLIYFSYDVKMKEKGDIPEGYSVSREKKERFSLILESASTNQTSMYLCASSLEARQGNTEAFFGQGTRLTVV.

V is TRBV7-9 and J is TRBJ1-3; no clear D gene. The germline V gene has CDR1 SEHNR and CDR2 FQNEAQ (reference sequence). The CDR3 covers 16 residues. With 1 base removed from V and 0 bases from J, the gap between germline ends came to 10 bases. The CDR3 spells CASSLVSVISGNTIYF. The CDR3, as DNA: TGTGCCAGCAGCTTAGTTTCGGTCATCTCTGGAAACACCATATATTTT.

The chain uses TRBV27 and TRBJ2-1, with 8 bases identical to TRBD1. The V gene end was trimmed by 4 bases and the J gene end by 7 bases; junction bases not matched to a gene: 24. CDR1 is MNHEY, CDR2 SMNVEV, per germline (reference sequence). The CDR3 has 20 amino acids. The CDR3 DNA reads as TGTGCCAGCAGTTCAGCGGACAGGGACCGGGCTAGGGGATTCCCAAATGAGCAGTTCTTC. It encodes CASSSADRDRARGFPNEQFF.

As DNA, the CDR3 is TGTGCCAGCAGCGAAGAACTAGCGCCGGGGGCCTACGAGCAGTACTTC. Amino acids: CASSEELAPGAYEQYF. V usage is TRBV7-2 and J usage is TRBJ2-7; 7 bases are a match to TRBD2. This CDR3 comprises 16 residues. V shed 5 bases, J shed 2 bases, and the junction held 12 bases outside the gene matches. Germline CDR1 reads SGHTA; CDR2 reads FQGNSA.

This rearrangement joins TRBV27 to TRBJ2-7, with a possible D match to TRBD1 (6 bases). The germline CDR1 and CDR2 sequences are MNHEY and SMNVEV (reference sequence). The CDR3 length is 16 residues. Trimming stripped 1 base from V and 5 bases from J, with 18 bases between. In DNA, the CDR3 is TGTGCCAGCAGTTTATGGGGGACAAGGCCCCCCGACGAGCAGTACTTC. Translation: CASSLWGTRPPDEQYF.

The chain uses TRBV27 and TRBJ2-1; D unresolved. V lost 3 bases and J lost 7, with 4 bases in between. CDR1 is MNHEY, CDR2 SMNVEV, per germline (reference sequence). CDR3 length: 11 amino acids. The DNA for the CDR3 is TGTGCCAGCAGTTTGAGGAATGAGCAGTTCTTC. Translated, it gives CASSLRNEQFF.

The gene calls are TRBV5-1 and TRBJ2-7; 7 positions agree with TRBD1. The V and J ends lost 2 bases and 0 bases, in that order; junction bases with no gene match: 8. The germline gives CDR1 SGHRS, CDR2 YFSETQ. This CDR3 contains 16 residues. The CDR3 sequence is CASSFPPGQPSYEQYF. The CDR3 DNA sequence: TGCGCCAGCAGCTTTCCTCCGGGACAGCCCTCCTACGAGCAGTACTTC.